This T cell receptor beta chain was found in a study of long-term antiretroviral therapy in people with HIV. V shed 3 bases and J 0 bases; nucleotides not matched to a gene: 4. This CDR3 has 17 amino acids. Germline values: CDR1 SGHAT, CDR2 FQNNGV. Whole-study findings and limits: Clonotypes expanded prior to ART showed repertoire dominance at all sampled time points.

On this clone: Antigen unknown.

Sequencing used immunoSEQ v3.0 at survey level. The table came from immunoSEQ multiplex PCR; TCRdb's copy has only in-frame clones and leaves some out. Of about 48,000 clones in the sample, roughly 80% were seen once. Sequences were derived from unsorted PBMCs, sampled 0.8 years after starting antiretroviral therapy. The TCR originated in a woman aged 18-29 years with HIV. The chain carries TRBV11-2 and TRBJ2-6, with TRBD2 matching over 8 bases. CDR3 residues: CASSLHGRASGANVLTF. The CDR3 DNA reads TGTGCCAGCAGCTTGCACGGGAGGGCCTCTGGGGCCAACGTCCTGACTTTC.